This T cell receptor beta chain was identified in a study of T cells in Graves' hyperthyroidism and ophthalmopathy. A few counts support this clonotype. Each patient was aged 18 to 65 and had newly diagnosed hyperthyroidism of under 2 months' duration. Each diagnosis was grounded in clinical symptoms, serum thyroxine and TRAb, thyroid ultrasound, and orbital computed tomography. The authors took PBMCs from roughly 9.5 ml fresh peripheral blood. RNA transcripts provided the source from which TCR beta CDR3 regions were amplified. First-round RT-PCR with HTBI primers amplified the TCR CDR3 region. TCRdb reprocessed the multiplex PCR reads with MiXCR, giving one entry per CDR3 protein. The table includes 650,000 to 750,000 distinct CDR3 sequences, 12% to 15% detected once. Germline-derived CDR1 and CDR2 are KGHDR and SFDVKD. This CDR3 comprises 18 residues. Trimming removed 4 bases from V and 4 bases from J; junction bases left unmatched: 9.

The TCR comes from a woman in her late teens or twenties with Graves' hyperthyroidism. The chain combines TRBV24-1 with TRBJ2-2, with TRBD2 identical over 12 bases. Sequences were obtained from blood. The CDR3 DNA sequence: TGTGCCACCAGTGAGTCTAGCGGGAGGGAACGGGCCACCGGGGAGCTGTTTTTT. Translation: CATSESSGRERATGELFF.